This section outlines one T cell receptor (beta chain) sequence together with its context. The data belong to a study of technical replicates of blood from a few donors. Sequencing was performed with immunoSEQ multiplex PCR; in TCRdb, only in-frame clones are kept and a portion is missing. The table shows about 49,000 clones, with 92% occurring only once. The CDR3 is 20 amino acids. With V trimmed by 4 bases and J by 0 bases, 19 bases remained unmatched. CDR1 SGHRS and CDR2 YFSETQ come from the germline V gene. The gene calls are TRBV5-1 and TRBJ2-7; 10 bases agree with TRBD1. The clonotype comes from a human donor in good health. Some clones in this sample may be carry-over from other donors' samples. The sample comprised PBMCs. The CDR3 sequence is CASSASIPGQGNNSSYEQYF. CDR3 DNA sequence: TGCGCCAGCAGCGCCTCTATACCGGGACAGGGGAACAATAGCTCCTACGAGCAGTACTTC.